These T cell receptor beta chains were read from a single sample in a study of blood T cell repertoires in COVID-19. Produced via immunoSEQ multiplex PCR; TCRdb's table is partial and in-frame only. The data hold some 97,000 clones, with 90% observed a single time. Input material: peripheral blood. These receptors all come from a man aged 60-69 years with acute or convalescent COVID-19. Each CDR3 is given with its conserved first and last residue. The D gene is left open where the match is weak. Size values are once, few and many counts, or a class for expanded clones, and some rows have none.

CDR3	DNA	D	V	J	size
CASSQDVMGGEAFF	TGTGCCAGCAGCCAAGACGTGATGGGGGGGGAAGCTTTCTTT	NA	TRBV3-1/TRBV3-2	TRBJ1-1	NA
CASSQNRAQETQYF	TGTGCCAGCAGCCAAAACAGGGCCCAAGAGACCCAGTACTTC	NA	TRBV3-1/TRBV3-2	TRBJ2-5	NA
CASRVGHQGGVDTEAFF	TGTGCCAGCAGAGTAGGTCATCAGGGTGGTGTGGACACTGAAGCTTTCTTT	NA	TRBV2	TRBJ1-1	once
CASSVVTDTQYF	TGTGCCAGCAGTGTCGTCACAGATACGCAGTATTTT	NA	TRBV2	TRBJ2-3	NA
CASSLRSGGANEKLFF	TGCGCCAGCAGCCTAAGATCTGGGGGGGCTAATGAAAAACTGTTTTTT	NA	TRBV5-1	TRBJ1-4	few
CASSFAPGQGRNEKLFF	TGTGCCAGCAGCTTCGCCCCGGGACAGGGGCGGAATGAAAAACTGTTTTTT	TRBD1	TRBV7-6	TRBJ1-4	NA
CASSEGLFISNQPQHF	TGTGCCAGCAGTGAGGGACTGTTTATAAGCAATCAGCCCCAGCATTTT	NA	TRBV6-1	TRBJ1-5	once
CASSRGEGRWTEAFF	TGCGCCAGCAGTCGGGGAGAGGGTAGGTGGACTGAAGCTTTCTTT	NA	TRBV23-1	TRBJ1-1	NA
CASSFGFGRGNYNSPLHF	TGTGCCAGCAGTTTCGGTTTTGGCAGGGGCAACTATAATTCACCCCTCCACTTT	NA	TRBV27	TRBJ1-6	NA
CASSSGTGVSEAFF	TGTGCCAGCAGTTCCGGGACAGGGGTTTCCGAAGCTTTCTTT	TRBD1	TRBV6-5	TRBJ1-1	NA
CASSRRTGEEAFF	TGTGCCAGCAGCCGACGTACAGGGGAGGAAGCTTTCTTT	TRBD1	TRBV5-6	TRBJ1-1	once
CASSPGLAGGSSKFF	TGTGCCAGCTCACCGGGACTAGCGGGGGGCTCCTCTAAGTTCTTC	TRBD2	TRBV18	TRBJ2-1	NA
CASSPTVQGDGYTF	TGTGCCAGCTCACCAACGGTTCAGGGCGATGGCTACACCTTC	NA	TRBV18	TRBJ1-2	NA
CASSVKQGAPGYTF	TGTGCCAGTAGTGTCAAACAGGGGGCCCCTGGCTACACCTTC	TRBD1	TRBV19	TRBJ1-2	NA
CASSSGTGGTNSPLHF	TGTGCCAGCAGCAGCGGGACAGGGGGCACCAATTCACCCCTCCACTTT	TRBD1	TRBV5-4	TRBJ1-6	NA
CASSQRGAPSSGNTIYF	TGTGCCAGCAGCCAAAGGGGTGCACCGAGCTCTGGAAACACCATATATTTT	NA	TRBV7-9	TRBJ1-3	NA
CASSQEGRSRHTF	TGTGCCAGCAGCCAAGAGGGCCGCAGTCGGCACACCTTC	NA	TRBV3-1/TRBV3-2	TRBJ1-2	NA
CASSYSRGGESQPQHF	TGTGCCAGCAGCTACTCCCGAGGGGGAGAATCTCAGCCCCAGCATTTT	NA	TRBV5-5	TRBJ1-5	NA
CASNPGTVIYGYTF	TGTGCCAGCAATCCCGGGACAGTCATTTATGGCTACACCTTC	TRBD1	TRBV6-5	TRBJ1-2	NA